This T cell receptor beta chain is from a study of graft-versus-host responses after intestinal transplantation. Study-wide findings and caveats: Allograft graft-versus-host to host-versus-graft clonal ratios ran high in patients with graft-donor T cell macrochimerism.

Produced via immunoSEQ multiplex PCR; TCRdb's table is partial and in-frame only. The sample includes about 29,000 clones, roughly 93% of them seen just once. Notes on this clone: What it binds is not known.

Trimming removed 2 bases from V and 0 bases from J; junction bases left unmatched: 4. CDR1 and CDR2 from the germline V gene are SGDLS and YYNGEE. The length of the CDR3 is 17 residues. The chain employs TRBV9 and TRBJ2-6, with 8 bases identical to TRBD1. The sequence derives from a human patient who received an intestinal transplant, so some T cells may come from the graft donor. The specimen was PBMCs, collected 66 days after intestinal transplant. CDR3 in DNA: TGTGCCAGCAGCGTTATCGACAGGGGCTCTGGGGCCAACGTCCTGACTTTC. This gives the protein CASSVIDRGSGANVLTF.